This T cell receptor beta chain was obtained from a study of T cells in Graves' hyperthyroidism and ophthalmopathy (dated by TCRdb to about 2019). Regarding the research as a whole: Peripheral blood was collected at initial diagnosis, before any treatment. An independent validation cohort of fewer than 20 hyperthyroidism patients and approximately 15 patients who later progressed to ophthalmopathy tested prospective prediction of ophthalmopathy. The 95 to 100 discovery patients were randomly divided into training and test sets at a 7:3 ratio. TCR V-J signatures able to tell the groups apart were searched for in a discovery cohort of 90 to 100 patients, of whom around 43 had Graves' ophthalmopathy and around 57 had stable Graves' hyperthyroidism. In addition, the study compared T-cell repertoires in thyroid tissue and in blood from about 6 Graves' hyperthyroidism patients. After sampling, hyperthyroidism patients received methimazole starting at 30 mg daily, and ophthalmopathy patients received high-dose intravenous methylprednisolone. TCR Vbeta CDR3 sequencing of approximately 140 peripheral blood samples (more than 40 ophthalmopathy, roughly 74 hyperthyroidism and roughly 17 progressor patients) is reported in the paper. What the authors observed across the whole study: Ophthalmopathy was separated from stable hyperthyroidism by a 13 V-J signature model, with approximately 90% sensitivity and 81% to 82% specificity obtained in cross-validation and 80%/75% obtained in testing. Most expanded thyroid clonotypes (frequency above 0.001) were also detected in blood, a finding suggesting that blood repertoires may reflect thyroid immune responses. No statistical method was used to fix the sample size in advance, and group allocation was not hidden from the investigators. In validation, progression to ophthalmopathy was predicted by the model with roughly 71% sensitivity and 72.22% specificity, a median of about 6 months before onset.

A distance of 14 bases separates the germline ends of V and J, which lose 4 bases and 7 bases respectively. The CDR3 starts with the cysteine, ends with the phenylalanine, and has 13 residues. Of the read, only the CDR3 DNA is kept; its 39 bases are in frame from base 1. The germline V gene yields SGHRS for CDR1 and YFSETQ for CDR2. TCR beta CDR3 regions were amplified from RNA transcripts. The first round of RT-PCR for the TCR CDR3 was performed with the HTBI primer set and the Qiagen OneStep RT-PCR kit. Libraries were constructed in a second round of multiplex PCR, after which size selection and purification were carried out. The libraries were sequenced on an Illumina HiSeq2000 using paired-end 100 bp reads. Per the authors' processing: Raw data were processed with SOAPnuke, discarding reads with adapters, uncalled bases, mean Phred below 15, or no exact constant-primer or identifier match. High-quality paired reads were merged using COPE v1.2.5, and each unique nucleotide sequence was defined as a clonotype. MiTCR v1.1 was used to align the clonotypes against IMGT TRBV, TRBD and TRBJ reference segments. Only V-J combinations with frequency above 0.0001, covering 99.2% of repertoires, were analysed. The TCS score was defined as F50 (clonal expansion) divided by E x V (chaos), with BLOSUM62-based TCRdist calculated between CDR3 peptides within each V-J. Welch's t-statistics and random forest reduced several hundred V-J features to roughly 13, which were used in a naive Bayes classifier (R e1071). The public reads were reprocessed in TCRdb via fastp at Q25 and MiXCR, keeping in-frame beta chains. Rows merge per CDR3 protein into single entries with the most common DNA and genes. TCRdb, rather than the study authors, made the V and J calls. The sample table contains 550,000 to 600,000 distinct CDR3 sequences; only one count was recorded for around 17% of them. The ten largest clones capture more than 15% of the sample.

Stable Graves' hyperthyroidism was defined as no progression to ophthalmopathy during 18 months of follow-up. Hyperthyroidism patients were newly diagnosed, with disease duration under 2 months, and aged 18 to 65 years. Any patient with an uncontrolled infection, another autoimmune disease, pregnancy or lactation was excluded. Diagnoses relied on clinical symptoms, serum thyroxine and TRAb, thyroid ultrasound and orbital computed tomography. PBMCs were separated from approximately 10 ml of fresh peripheral blood using Ficoll-Paque density gradient centrifugation. Trizol reagent was used to extract total RNA, and RNA quality was then checked on an Agilent 2100 Bioanalyzer. About this clonotype: Its antigen is unknown. No base quality information exists; no much larger clone differs at one position.

The sample was blood. This receptor was taken from a woman aged 18-29 years with Graves' hyperthyroidism. The rearranged chain carries TRBV5-1 and TRBJ2-5; the D gene is possibly TRBD1 or TRBD2, with 5 bases matching each. Read as DNA, the sequence is TGCGCCAGCAGCACCGGGGACCTTGGGACCCAGTACTTC. It translates as CASSTGDLGTQYF.